This T cell receptor (beta chain) was captured by sequencing in a study of cytomegalovirus exposure and HLA in healthy donors. The CDR3 runs to 16 residues. V gave up 3 bases and J gave up 4 bases, with 16 bases separating them. Germline CDR1 reads SNHLY; CDR2 reads FYNNEI. PCR employed 60 Vbeta and 13 Jbeta primers. Only in-frame clones appear in the TCRdb table, and some are missing; sequencing was by immunoSEQ multiplex PCR. Among approximately 130,000 clones listed, around four fifths were seen once. This clonotype was sampled from a boy between 5 and 17 years old in good health and CMV-seronegative. The chain has TRBV2 and TRBJ1-5; D is possibly TRBD1 (5 bases). The sequenced sample was PBMCs. CDR3 in DNA: TGTGCCAGCAGTGATCTAGTGGGGCAGACAAATCAGCCCCAGCATTTT. It codes for CASSDLVGQTNQPQHF.